This T cell receptor (beta chain) emerged from a study of T cell responses to AZD1222 COVID-19 vaccine (dated by TCRdb to 2020 to 2022). Broadly, across the study: AZD1222 recipients with second doses at about 4 weeks or about 12 weeks were pooled, because spike-specific TCR depth and breadth did not differ between schedules. Enrollment into the trials was organized by age into subgroups of 18-55, 56-69 and 70-plus years, and those subgroups contained about 160, 30 and 59 TCR-sequenced participants, respectively. TCR sequencing was performed for roughly 240 trial participants, of whom roughly 200 were given two doses of AZD1222 and around 26 were given two doses of MenACWY control vaccine. General conclusions and limits of the study: Participants were mostly white British and included more females than males, and it was suggested by the authors that clonal diversity may have been underestimated. Because no day 14 peak-response samples were available, the repertoires could be characterized only after the peak T cell response. Spike-specific TCR breadth and depth rose significantly after two AZD1222 doses compared with day 0 and with MenACWY recipients. Nearly half of unique spike-specific TCRs reportedly recognized epitopes outside regions mutated in the B.1.351 and B.1.1.7 variants. The whole spike protein was spanned by vaccine-associated CD4 TCRs, and dominant responses were seen in regions 160-218 and 743-854. In the small 56-69-year group, the increase in depth fell short of significance, most likely because of low power. Conclusions about previously exposed vaccinees are limited, since just 5 or 6 AZD1222 recipients were seropositive for SARS-CoV-2 at baseline.

The CDR3 regions of human TCRbeta chains were analyzed by immunosequencing. Turning to the authors' computational methods: Repertoire TCRs were checked for matches against a reference library of SARS-CoV-2-specific TCRs that had been generated using the MIRA antigen-specificity platform. Breadth was defined as the fraction of unique TCRs that were SARS-CoV-2-associated, and depth was defined as the fraction of total T cells that were SARS-CoV-2-associated. Each spike-specific TCR was assigned to its reactive spike region and to a CD4 or CD8 class using the MIRA data. Log10-transformed breadth and depth values were compared by one-way ANOVA with Sidak's multiple comparisons tests. TCRdb took over this immuneACCESS table, retaining in-frame rearrangements with V and J assigned. Such tables are incomplete; in checked studies, under half of the missing clones stem from an unresolved V gene, and the remainder is unexplained. That table furnishes V, J and clone size, whereas the DNA furnished D and trimming. This sample comprises more than 150,000 clones, roughly 92% of them detected only once. Approximately 0.6% of the sample is taken by the ten largest.

The time point tag for this specimen amounts to: baseline before first vaccination. Vaccinee samples came from UK trials COV001 and COV002, including a single-blind randomized controlled phase 2/3 trial of AZD1222 (ChAdOx1 nCoV-19) in healthy adults. For TCRbeta chain sequencing, PBMC samples were collected from trial participants at day 0 and at day 28 after the second dose. To note about this clone: No antigen is known for it. No base quality values were provided; no much bigger clone lies one nucleotide off.

V is cut by 3 bases and J by 9 bases, and the space between the germline ends is 9 bases. The germline V gene (reference sequence) supplies CDR1 GTSNPN and CDR2 SVGIG. The CDR3 runs 11 amino acids, cysteine and phenylalanine included. Only the CDR3 part of the read is kept: 33 bases, read in frame from the first base. This sample comprised peripheral blood, obtained on day 0 of AZD1222 vaccination. The chain uses TRBV30 and TRBJ1-5; too little of a D gene remains to name it. This clonotype was sampled from an adult in good health. The DNA sequence is as follows: TGTGCCTGGAGCCTTATGGGGCCCCAGCATTTT. Its coded protein is CAWSLMGPQHF.